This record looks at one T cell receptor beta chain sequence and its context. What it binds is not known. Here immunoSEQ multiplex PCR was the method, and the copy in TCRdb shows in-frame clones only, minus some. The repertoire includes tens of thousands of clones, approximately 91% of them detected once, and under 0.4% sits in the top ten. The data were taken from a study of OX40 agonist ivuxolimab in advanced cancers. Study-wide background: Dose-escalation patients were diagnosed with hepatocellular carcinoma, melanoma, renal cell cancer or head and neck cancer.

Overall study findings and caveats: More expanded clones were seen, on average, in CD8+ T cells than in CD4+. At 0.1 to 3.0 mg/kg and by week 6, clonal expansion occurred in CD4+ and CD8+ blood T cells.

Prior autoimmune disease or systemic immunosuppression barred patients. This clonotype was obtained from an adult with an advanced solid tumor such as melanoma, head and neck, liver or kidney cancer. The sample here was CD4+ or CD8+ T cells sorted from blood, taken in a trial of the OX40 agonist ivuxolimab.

Here the CDR3 reads CASSPGQYTDTQYF. CDR3 coding DNA: TGTGCCAGCAGCCCGGGACAGTACACAGATACGCAGTATTTT. The V gene is TRBV5-6, the J gene TRBJ2-3; 7 nucleotides agree with TRBD1. Per germline, CDR1 SGHDT and CDR2 YYEEEE. V shed 4 bases, J shed 2 bases, and the junction held 4 bases outside the gene matches. The CDR3 is made up of 14 amino acids.